The rows below give T cell receptor beta chains drawn from one sample of a study of blood T cell repertoires in COVID-19. The assay was immunoSEQ multiplex PCR, and TCRdb's table has in-frame clones only and misses some. This table has more than 85,000 clones, approximately 91% appearing once. Sequences were obtained from peripheral blood. These receptors were taken from a woman aged 55-69 years with acute or convalescent COVID-19. The CDR3 runs from the conserved cysteine through the conserved F or W. A D gene is named only where the DNA matches it firmly. The size entry is marked missing in some rows and otherwise reads once, few, many or a size class.

NA,TRBJ2-1,NA,TRBV9,TGTGCCAGCAGCCAGGAGGGTTTGAGGAATGAGCAGTTCTTC,CASSQEGLRNEQFF
NA,TRBJ2-2,NA,TRBV2,TGTGCCAGCAGTGTACTACACACCGGGGAGCTGTTTTTT,CASSVLHTGELFF
NA,TRBJ2-3,NA,TRBV20-1,TGCAGTGCTAGTGCAGGGGGCACAGATACGCAGTATTTT,CSASAGGTDTQYF
few,TRBJ2-2,TRBD1,TRBV7-9,TGTGCCAGCAGCCGGCCGGGACAGGGGGTCGGGGAGCTGTTTTTT,CASSRPGQGVGELFF
NA,TRBJ1-2,TRBD1,TRBV7-2,TGTGCCAGCAGCCGGGACAGGTCTAACTATGGCTACACCTTC,CASSRDRSNYGYTF
NA,TRBJ1-1,NA,TRBV15,TGTGCCACCAGCGCTAGGACGGGCGGGGTCTCTGAAGCTTTCTTT,CATSARTGGVSEAFF
NA,TRBJ1-2,NA,TRBV19,TGTGCCAGTAGTGAGGGAACGGGCAGAGGCTACACCTTC,CASSEGTGRGYTF
NA,TRBJ1-2,TRBD1,TRBV3-1/TRBV3-2,TGTGCCAGCAGCCAAGAGTGGACAGGCCCCTATGGCTACACCTTC,CASSQEWTGPYGYTF
NA,TRBJ2-1,NA,TRBV11-2,TGTGCCAGCAGCTTAGCGGGAGAGGCCAAGTCGTTCTTC,CASSLAGEAKSFF
NA,TRBJ2-7,TRBD1,TRBV18,TGTGCCAGCTCACCGAGGAGGGGGACAGGGTCCTACGAGCAGTACTTC,CASSPRRGTGSYEQYF
NA,TRBJ1-5,NA,TRBV19,TGTGCCAGTAGTATAGGGACAAACAGCAATCAGCCCCAGCATTTT,CASSIGTNSNQPQHF
NA,TRBJ2-5,NA,TRBV20-1,TGCAGTGCTAGCTTAGAGACCCAGTACTTC,CSASLETQYF
NA,TRBJ1-1,NA,TRBV5-5,TGTGCCAGCAGCTTGGTGGAGGGGGAAGCTTTCTTT,CASSLVEGEAFF
NA,TRBJ1-1,NA,TRBV6-5,TGTGCCAGCGAGGAGGGGGGGCCCTGGTGGGCTTTCTTT,CASEEGGPWWAFF
NA,TRBJ1-1,NA,TRBV2,TGTGCCAGCAGTGTCAGAGCTTTCTTT,CASSVRAFF
NA,TRBJ1-1,TRBD1,TRBV19,TGTGCCAGTAGTGCCCACACCGGGACAGGGGGATCGGGGACTGAAGCTTTCTTT,CASSAHTGTGGSGTEAFF
NA,TRBJ2-3,TRBD2,TRBV5-4,TGTGCCAGCAGCACACTAGCGGGAGTCCCAGATACGCAGTATTTT,CASSTLAGVPDTQYF
NA,TRBJ1-6,NA,TRBV27,TGTGCCAGCAGTTTAGTAGGGGGGGGCAGCTCCTATAATTCACCCCTCCACTTT,CASSLVGGGSSYNSPLHF
NA,TRBJ1-2,NA,TRBV3-1/TRBV3-2,TGTGCCAGCAGCCGGAGGGGAGGAAATGGCTACACCTTC,CASSRRGGNGYTF
NA,TRBJ1-1,TRBD1,TRBV2,TGTGCCAGCAGGAATGGCAGGGGGCGCGAGGGGGACGGTATGAACACTGAAGCTTTCTTT,CASRNGRGREGDGMNTEAFF
few,TRBJ1-6,TRBD1,TRBV19,TGTGCCAGTAGTACGGGACAGGGCCTTAATTCACCCCTCCACTTT,CASSTGQGLNSPLHF
NA,TRBJ2-5,NA,TRBV5-1,TGCGCCAGCAGCCTGGGGGGTAGCGGACAAGAGACCCAGTACTTC,CASSLGGSGQETQYF
NA,TRBJ2-3,TRBD2,TRBV5-4,TGTGCCAGCAGCGAACCGACTAGCGGGAATACGCAGTATTTT,CASSEPTSGNTQYF
NA,TRBJ2-5,NA,TRBV7-3,TGTGCCAGCAGCTTAAGAGAGCAAGAGACCCAGTACTTC,CASSLREQETQYF
NA,TRBJ2-5,TRBD2,TRBV9,TGTGCCAGCAGCCCCGGACTAGCGGGCCGTCTCGTGGGAGAGACCCAGTACTTC,CASSPGLAGRLVGETQYF
NA,TRBJ2-5,TRBD1,TRBV7-8,TGTGCCAGCAGCTTCCCCGGACAGGGGAGAGAGACCCAGTACTTC,CASSFPGQGRETQYF
NA,TRBJ1-3,NA,TRBV4-1,TGCGCCAGCAGCCTAGTGAGCACGAGCTCTGGAAACACCATATATTTT,CASSLVSTSSGNTIYF
NA,TRBJ1-1,NA,TRBV12-3/TRBV12-4,TGTGCCAGCAGTTTGGCATCGAACACTGAAGCTTTCTTT,CASSLASNTEAFF
NA,TRBJ2-7,TRBD2,TRBV27,TGTGCCAGCAGTAGGCTAGCGGCCGCCTACGAGCAGTACTTC,CASSRLAAAYEQYF
NA,TRBJ2-3,NA,TRBV6-5,TGTGCCAGCACCCCTTGGTTCTCAGATACAGATACGCAGTATTTT,CASTPWFSDTDTQYF
few,TRBJ1-4,TRBD1,TRBV3-1/TRBV3-2,TGTGCCAGCAGCCATTCGAACAGGGGTAAAAAACTGTTTTTT,CASSHSNRGKKLFF
NA,TRBJ2-1,TRBD1,TRBV5-1,TGCGCCAGCAGCTTGTATTCGGGACAGGGATTCTACAATGAGCAGTTCTTC,CASSLYSGQGFYNEQFF
NA,TRBJ2-1,NA,TRBV7-3,TGTGCCAGCAGCTGGGGAGCGAATAGTGAGCAGTTCTTC,CASSWGANSEQFF
NA,TRBJ2-7,NA,TRBV5-1,TGCGCCAGCAGCTTTGGGCCCGGAAGCTACGAGCAGTACTTC,CASSFGPGSYEQYF
NA,TRBJ2-4,NA,TRBV6-1,TGTGCCAGCAGTGAGGACACGAGAAGTTGGACCAAAAACATTCAGTACTTC,CASSEDTRSWTKNIQYF
NA,TRBJ1-2,NA,TRBV18,TGTGCCAGCTCACACAGGGAGGGCTACACCTTC,CASSHREGYTF
NA,TRBJ2-5,TRBD2,TRBV27,TGTGCCAGCAGTTCCGGACTAGCGGGACTTCACTTC,CASSSGLAGLHF
NA,TRBJ1-5,TRBD1,TRBV29-1,TGCAGCGTTGCCACAGGGGGCAATCAGCCCCAGCATTTT,CSVATGGNQPQHF
NA,TRBJ1-2,NA,TRBV5-4,TGTGCCAGCAGCTCCAGGGACACCGCTTATGGCTACACCTTC,CASSSRDTAYGYTF
NA,TRBJ1-2,TRBD1,TRBV7-9,TGTGCCAGCAGCCTCACAGGGGACTATGGCTACACCTTC,CASSLTGDYGYTF
NA,TRBJ2-1,TRBD2,TRBV20-1,TGCAGTGCTAGTGGGCTAGCGGGAGACGATGAGCAGTTCTTC,CSASGLAGDDEQFF
NA,TRBJ1-2,TRBD1,TRBV29-1,TGCAGCGTTCCTAAACAGGGGGCGGACTATGGCTACACCTTC,CSVPKQGADYGYTF